This TCR beta chain was captured in a study of response to subunit inactivated influenza vaccine. General observations from the study: Authors suggested seasonal influenza vaccinations each recruit few new T cells.

After removal of 3 bases from V and 0 bases from J, the junction contained 3 bases not matched to a gene. Per germline, CDR1 DFQATT and CDR2 SNEGSKA (reference sequence). The length of the CDR3 is 15 residues. This clonotype was detected ten times or more. Its target is not known. TCRdb independently ran MiXCR on the RT-PCR reads; one entry per CDR3 protein. This table holds about 780,000 distinct CDR3 sequences, about 18% found once. This receptor was identified in a man aged 45-65 years who received an inactivated influenza vaccine. The chain combines TRBV20-1 with TRBJ2-7; 12 positions match TRBD2. The specimen was PBMCs from blood, collected less than 6 days after vaccination. The CDR3 loop reads CSASGLAGSSYEQYF. The CDR3 DNA follows: TGCAGTGCTAGCGGACTAGCGGGGAGCTCCTACGAGCAGTACTTC.